This T cell receptor (beta chain) was profiled in a study of monozygotic twins with inflammatory bowel disease. After re-calling the 5' RACE reads, TCRdb lists one entry per CDR3 protein, DNA absent. The repertoire table contains about 380,000 distinct CDR3 sequences. The CDR3 is 15 amino acids. CDR1 is SGDLS, CDR2 YYNGEE, per germline. The specimen was blood. The sequence came from a human donor with ulcerative colitis or Crohn's disease, or a healthy co-twin of an affected twin (not recorded which). The chain couples TRBV9 to TRBJ2-7; without DNA, the TCRdb call of TRBD1 cannot be checked. The CDR3 spells CASSVLPGHSYEQYF.